These 11 T cell receptor beta chains were sequenced from one sample in a study of T cells in Graves' hyperthyroidism and ophthalmopathy. Amplification of TCR beta CDR3 regions was performed using RNA transcripts as template. HTBI primers were the set used in a first-round RT-PCR of the TCR CDR3. TCRdb ran MiXCR on the multiplex PCR reads and lists one entry per CDR3 protein. The table records 500,000 to 550,000 distinct CDR3 sequences, roughly 20% of them present only once. Specimen: blood. The receptors were gathered from a young man with Graves' hyperthyroidism.

In this sample, this clonotype turned up a few times. The chain employs TRBV19 and TRBJ1-5; tentative D call: TRBD1 (5 bases). Trimming stripped 6 bases from V and 6 bases from J, with 15 bases between. The CDR3 loop spans 14 amino acids. The germline CDR1 and CDR2 sequences are LNHDA and SQIVND (reference sequence). This chain's CDR3 is CASSVTGGSQPQHF. DNA of the CDR3: TGTGCCAGTAGCGTGACGGGGGGTAGTCAGCCCCAGCATTTT.

In this sample, this clonotype turned up many times. The V and J genes are TRBV6-2 or TRBV6-3 and TRBJ2-7; 7 positions match TRBD1. Losses at the gene ends were 6 bases for V and 2 bases for J; bases not matched to a gene: 10. Germline V gene data show CDR1 as MNHEY and CDR2 as SVGEGT. This CDR3 is 15 amino acids long. The chain's CDR3 is CASSWGQSPAYEQYF. The CDR3 bases are TGTGCCAGCAGCTGGGGACAGAGCCCAGCCTACGAGCAGTACTTC.

This clonotype was seen many times. The rearrangement links TRBV6-1 to TRBJ2-7; D is perhaps TRBD1 or TRBD2 (5 bases each). CDR3 length: 14 amino acids. CDR1 MNHNS and CDR2 SASEGT come from the germline V gene. Trimming pared 6 bases from V and 4 bases from J, leaving 16 bases between. CDR3 amino acids: CASRDGRGGYEQYF. CDR3 DNA sequence: TGTGCCAGCAGAGACGGACGGGGCGGGTACGAGCAGTACTTC.

This clonotype occurred many times. V is TRBV12-3 or TRBV12-4 and J is TRBJ2-7; the D gene is possibly TRBD2 (5 bases). This CDR3 region has 14 residues. V lost 7 bases, J lost 5 bases, and 18 bases lay in between. The CDR3 is CASTPGSSRHEQYF. In DNA, the CDR3 is TGTGCCAGCACCCCGGGGTCGTCTAGGCACGAGCAGTACTTC.

The chain recombines TRBV12-3 or TRBV12-4 with TRBJ2-7; D may correspond to TRBD1 or TRBD2 (5 bases each). V lost 4 bases and J lost 2, with 12 bases in between. This CDR3 has 14 amino acids. This CDR3 reads CASSWMGEPYEQYF. CDR3 coding DNA: TGTGCCAGCAGTTGGATGGGGGAACCCTACGAGCAGTACTTC.

CDR3 in DNA: TGTGCCAGTAGAAGCGACTGGGCCCTCTATGGCTACACCTTC. As protein: CASRSDWALYGYTF. This chain uses TRBV19 with TRBJ1-2; D is uncertain. Germline V gives CDR1 LNHDA, CDR2 SQIVND (reference sequence). The CDR3 extends over 14 amino acids. Trimming took 6 bases from V and 4 from J, leaving 15 bases between them.

About this clonotype: This may stem from a read error, because a much larger clone lies one nucleotide away. This chain joins TRBV11-1 and TRBJ2-2; D is tentatively TRBD1 or TRBD2 (5 bases each). V lost 5 bases and J 1 base, leaving 14 bases between the germline ends. The CDR3 runs 16 residues. Germline V gene sequence: CDR1 SGHAT, CDR2 FQDESV (reference sequence). Here the CDR3 DNA reads TGTGCCAGCAGCATGAGGGGTTTCATGAACACCGGGGAGCTGTTTTTT. Protein: CASSMRGFMNTGELFF.

A note on this clonotype: This may come from a read error, since a much larger clone is one base off. V and J are TRBV6-2 or TRBV6-3 and TRBJ1-5; TRBD1 might be the D (6 bases). CDR3 length equals 15 residues. Trimming shortened V by 0 bases and J by 6 bases, and 12 bases separated the two germline ends. Germline V gene lookup returns CDR1 MNHEY and CDR2 SVGEGT. This CDR3 reads CASSYSGTRFQPQHF. CDR3 nucleotide sequence: TGTGCCAGCAGTTACTCAGGGACAAGGTTTCAGCCCCAGCATTTT.

This clonotype has a handful of counts. The rearrangement joins TRBV20-1 to TRBJ1-2; D gene unclear. This CDR3 has 9 amino acids. Germline lookup yields CDR1 DFQATT and CDR2 SNEGSKA (reference sequence). With 6 bases removed from V and 8 bases from J, the gap between germline ends came to 7 bases. CDR3 coding DNA: TGCAGTGCAGGGCACGGCTACACCTTC. Amino acid sequence: CSAGHGYTF.

The rearrangement links TRBV19 to TRBJ2-2; D is perhaps TRBD2 (7 bases). CDR1 and CDR2 from the germline V gene are LNHDA and SQIVND (reference sequence). The CDR3 loop spans 14 amino acids. V was pared by 7 bases and J by 5 bases, with 14 bases between. As DNA, the CDR3 is TGTGCCAGTACCCCGAGGGGGGGAACCGGGGAGCTGTTTTTT. This sequence encodes CASTPRGGTGELFF.

This clonotype was counted only a few times. The genes are TRBV19 and TRBJ1-1; D is unclear. The CDR3 consists of 16 residues. Looked up from germline, CDR1 is LNHDA and CDR2 is SQIVND (reference sequence). The ends were cut back, 7 bases at V and 8 bases at J, with 26 bases in the middle. DNA of the CDR3: TGTGCCAGTATAGGCCCGCCAGGTCGGGGTGGGTCCGAAGCTTTCTTT. This translates into CASIGPPGRGGSEAFF.